These T cell receptor beta chains were read from a single sample in a study of Tregs in tolerant kidney transplant recipients. Measured with immunoSEQ multiplex PCR; TCRdb has only the in-frame clones, and not every one. This table has 60,000 to 75,000 clones, roughly 85% appearing once. This specimen consisted of Tregs from blood, obtained before the transplant. The receptor set was obtained from a human donor who received a combined kidney and bone marrow transplant. Each CDR3 is given without its conserved first and last residue. Clone size is given for some rows only: seen once, a few or many times, or a class if the clone is expanded.

V gene | clone size | CDR3 length | CDR3 protein
TRBV7-9 | - | 13 | ASSQEGQRNTEAF
TRBV19 | once | 11 | ASTKGAGPEAF
TRBV5-1 | - | 14 | ASSSPGLAVPDTQY
TRBV25-1 | - | 13 | ASSDRLAGRETQY
TRBV7-2 | - | 12 | ASSLIRDRGGYT
TRBV9 | - | 14 | ASSVGPNAGANVLT
TRBV6-5 | - | 12 | ASSGGLRGNEQF
TRBV4-3 | - | 15 | ASSQGLLGSGANVLT
TRBV27 | - | 17 | ASSLSHPLVRGLNTEAF
TRBV5-1 | once | 12 | ASSLAGLVDTQY
TRBV21-1 | - | 14 | ASTRSMTAGGTEAF
TRBV19 | - | 9 | ASIASYGYT
TRBV27 | - | 12 | ASSPGRDVKEAF
TRBV5-1 | - | 14 | ASSFGLAGSTDTQY
TRBV5-4 | once | 16 | ASSLPGRGTGLQETQY
TRBV27 | few | 12 | ASKPGTPTGELF
TRBV5-1 | few | 13 | ASSGGTGNRYEQY
TRBV11-2 | once | 15 | ASSNSQTSRKIYGYT
TRBV6-1 | - | 12 | ASSLDSSLGEQY
TRBV4-1 | few | 14 | ASSQDGLAKTYEQY
TRBV11-2 | - | 12 | ASSPARQGYGYT
TRBV6-5 | - | 13 | ASSHKAPGPYGYT
TRBV7-9 | - | 11 | ASSLAPNQPQH
TRBV7-2 | - | 13 | ASSLALAGYNEQF
TRBV4-2 | - | 15 | ASSQVRMGAGNTEAF